This entry is about one TCR beta chain. The antigen remains undetermined. This entry belongs to a study of T cells after yellow fever vaccination. Points from the study as a whole: Researchers noted that a small share of clonotypes showed up in both CD4 and CD8 compartments. Subsequent booster samples again held most clones from primary vaccination (approximately 95% CD4, over 80% CD8).

Looked up from germline, CDR1 is LNHDA and CDR2 is SQIVND (reference sequence). The CDR3 extends over 11 amino acids. Researchers made TCR cDNA using 5'RACE template switching, and this step added a universal primer site and UMIs. TCRdb recomputed calls from the 5' RACE reads with MiXCR, one row per CDR3 protein. The table lists 150,000 to 200,000 distinct CDR3 sequences, around 9.7% of them singletons. The TCR originated in a man aged 18 to 30 who received the YFV17D yellow fever vaccine. The sequencing used CD8+ T cells sorted from PBMCs, collected 45 days after the yellow fever booster vaccination. This chain connects TRBV19 to TRBJ2-7; weak D call: TRBD2 (6 bases). CDR3 nucleotide sequence: TGTGCGGCGGGAAGCCTCGGCGAGCAGTACTTC. Residues: CAAGSLGEQYF.